Presented here are 15 T cell receptor beta chains from one specimen sequenced in a study of cytomegalovirus exposure and HLA in healthy donors. In the PCR, 60 Vbeta and 13 Jbeta primers were used. Data came from immunoSEQ multiplex PCR; TCRdb stores just in-frame clones and leaves some out. The table has roughly 160,000 clones, approximately 80% seen once. Sequencing input: PBMCs. The source is a woman aged 45-60 years in good health and CMV-seronegative.

In its sample, this clone was seen a few times. The J gene is TRBJ1-1, the V gene TRBV5-1; TRBD1 aligns across 8 bases. The CDR3 has 14 residues. Trimming at V came to 3 bases and at J to 1 base, leaving 2 bases not matched to a gene. Germline loops: CDR1 SGHRS, CDR2 YFSETQ. The chain's CDR3 is CASSYDRGNTEAFF. As DNA, the CDR3 is TGCGCCAGCAGCTATGACAGGGGGAACACTGAAGCTTTCTTT.

The rearrangement links TRBV6-1 to TRBJ2-5, with a possible D match to TRBD1 (5 bases). The J call may be faulty, since TRBJ2-7 better matches the DNA end. The CDR3 contains 13 residues. Per the germline V gene, CDR1 is MNHNS and CDR2 is SASEGT. The chain's CDR3 is CASSEGPPDEQYF. The CDR3 DNA reads TGTGCCAGCAGTGAGGGGCCCCCCGACGAGCAGTACTTC.

This chain links TRBV6-6 with TRBJ2-5; 7 bases match TRBD1. The J call may be wrong; the DNA end is better matched by TRBJ2-7. The CDR3 has 15 residues. Germline loops: CDR1 MNHNY, CDR2 SVGAGI (reference sequence). The CDR3 region is CASSYSAGGSYEQYF. CDR3 DNA: TGTGCCAGCAGTTACTCGGCAGGGGGCTCCTACGAGCAGTACTTC.

The chain links TRBV28 to TRBJ2-7, with a tentative D call TRBD1 (5 bases). Trimming took 6 bases from V and 4 from J, leaving 19 bases between them. Germline V gene lookup returns CDR1 MDHEN and CDR2 SYDVKM. The CDR3 runs 15 residues. DNA for the CDR3: TGTGCCAGCAGCAAAGAAGGGTTAGGGGTTTACGAGCAGTACTTC. Amino acids: CASSKEGLGVYEQYF.

The CDR3 coding sequence is TGTGCCAGTAGTAGGGGCCTATGGACGAACACTGAAGCTTTCTTT. The encoded protein is CASSRGLWTNTEAFF. The chain couples TRBV19 to TRBJ1-1; TRBD1 is a possible D gene (5 bases). CDR1 and CDR2 (germline): LNHDA, SQIVND (reference sequence). CDR3 length: 15 amino acids. V dropped 4 bases and J dropped 1 base, with 13 bases sitting between them. The full variable domain, in which reference TRBV19 and TRBJ1-1 provide the parts outside the CDR3, is DGGITQSPKYLFRKEGQNVTLSCEQNLNHDAMYWYRQDPGQGLRLIYYSQIVNDFQKGDIAEGYSVSREKKESFPLTVTSAQKNPTAFYLCASSRGLWTNTEAFFGQGTRLTVV.

V usage is TRBV5-1 and J usage is TRBJ1-1, with TRBD1 identical over 8 bases. The CDR3 sequence is 16 residues long. V lost 0 bases and J lost 4; bases outside the gene matches: 8. Germline CDR1 SGHRS, CDR2 YFSETQ. Written as DNA, the CDR3 is TGCGCCAGCAGCTTGGCCCTCTCAGGGGGCGGCACTGAAGCTTTCTTT. Translated, it gives CASSLALSGGGTEAFF.

The V gene is TRBV5-4, the J gene TRBJ2-2; D is possibly TRBD2 (5 bases). CDR3 size: 16 residues. From germline, CDR1 is SGHNT and CDR2 YYREEE (reference sequence). The germline V and J ends were trimmed by 0 bases and 3 bases, with 12 bases remaining between them. The CDR3 nucleotides read TGTGCCAGCAGCTTGGCCCGAGGGTTGGACACCGGGGAGCTGTTTTTT. This encodes CASSLARGLDTGELFF.

Only one count was recorded for this clone. Mismatch with germline at one junction end may stem from a read error. The chain combines TRBV7-9 with TRBJ2-7; 12 bases match TRBD2. Germline CDR1 is SEHNR and CDR2 is FQNEAQ (reference sequence). This CDR3 has 18 residues. CDR3 amino acids: CSSSYPGETSGSLYEQYF. The CDR3 DNA reads TGTTCCAGCAGCTACCCCGGGGAGACTAGCGGGAGTCTGTACGAGCAGTACTTC.

To note about this clone: Other DNA sequences in this specimen translate into the identical CDR3. The rearrangement uses TRBV5-1 and TRBJ1-5; 10 positions agree with TRBD1. The CDR3 runs 16 residues. The J segment lost 1 base and the V segment lost 0 bases, leaving 1 base of the junction unmatched. Germline lookup yields CDR1 SGHRS and CDR2 YFSETQ. The CDR3 loop reads CASSLEGQGSNQPQHF. The CDR3 bases are TGCGCCAGCAGCTTGGAGGGACAGGGGAGCAATCAGCCCCAGCATTTT.

The V call is TRBV25-1, the J call TRBJ2-1, with 7 positions matching TRBD2. This CDR3 has 15 amino acids. Germline V gene lookup returns CDR1 MGHDK and CDR2 SYGVNS. The trim removed 6 bases at V and 7 bases at J, leaving 12 bases unmatched. CDR3 protein: CASSPTGTTSNEQFF. In nucleotides, the CDR3 is TGTGCCAGCAGCCCAACCGGGACTACCTCTAATGAGCAGTTCTTC.

The V and J genes are TRBV6-5 and TRBJ2-5; D ambiguous. Trimming stripped 4 bases from V and 4 bases from J, with 7 bases between. The germline V gene encodes CDR1 MNHEY and CDR2 SVGAGI. CDR3 length equals 12 residues. CDR3: CASSSTLETQYF. CDR3 nucleotides: TGTGCCAGCAGTTCGACTTTAGAGACCCAGTACTTC.

The CDR3, as DNA: TGTGCCAGTAGTCCAAGGGGGGGTCCGAGTTACGAGCAGTACTTC. Its translation is CASSPRGGPSYEQYF. The gene calls are TRBV19 and TRBJ2-7; perhaps TRBD2 as D (7 bases). The CDR3 is made up of 15 amino acids. V lost 5 bases to trimming and J lost 4 bases, with 18 bases between them. The germline V gene has CDR1 LNHDA and CDR2 SQIVND (reference sequence).

This clone was found once. This rearrangement joins TRBV6-5 to TRBJ1-4; TRBD1 agrees at 10 bases. CDR1 is MNHEY and CDR2 is SVGAGI in the germline V gene. The CDR3 is 15 amino acids. The V gene end was trimmed by 0 bases and the J gene end by 11 bases; junction bases not matched to a gene: 6. The CDR3 reads CASSYSMTGGGKLFF. Here the CDR3 DNA reads TGTGCCAGCAGTTACTCGATGACAGGGGGCGGGAAACTGTTTTTT.

This clone appeared once. This chain uses TRBV27 with TRBJ2-3, with TRBD2 identical over 9 bases. This CDR3 comprises 17 residues. V lost 4 bases to trimming and J lost 4 bases; unmatched junction nucleotides: 12. In germline, CDR1 is MNHEY, CDR2 SMNVEV (reference sequence). CDR3 loop: CASSSPTGAGGADTQYF. The CDR3 bases are TGTGCCAGCAGTTCTCCGACTGGGGCGGGAGGGGCAGATACGCAGTATTTT.

This clone was counted a single time. The J gene is TRBJ1-5, the V gene TRBV30; D possibly corresponds to TRBD1 (6 bases). Trimming cost V 0 bases and J 5 bases, with 11 bases left between them. Looked up from germline, CDR1 is GTSNPN and CDR2 is SVGIG (reference sequence). This CDR3 is 14 amino acids long. The CDR3 DNA sequence: TGTGCCTGGAGTGTAGGGACACTTGATCAGCCCCAGCATTTT. As protein: CAWSVGTLDQPQHF.